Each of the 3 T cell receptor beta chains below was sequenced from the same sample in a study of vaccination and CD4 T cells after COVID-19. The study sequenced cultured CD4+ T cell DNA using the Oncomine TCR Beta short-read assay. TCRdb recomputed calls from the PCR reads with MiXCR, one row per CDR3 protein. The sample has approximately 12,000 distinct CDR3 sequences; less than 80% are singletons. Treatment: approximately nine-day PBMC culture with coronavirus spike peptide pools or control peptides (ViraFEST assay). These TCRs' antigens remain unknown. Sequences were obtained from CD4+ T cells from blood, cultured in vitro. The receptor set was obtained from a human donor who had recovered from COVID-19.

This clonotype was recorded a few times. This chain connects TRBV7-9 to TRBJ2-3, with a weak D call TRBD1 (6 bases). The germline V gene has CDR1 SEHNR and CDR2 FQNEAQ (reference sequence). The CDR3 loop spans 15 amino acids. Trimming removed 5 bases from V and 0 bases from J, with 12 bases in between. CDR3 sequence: CASSASGVSTDTQYF. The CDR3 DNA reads TGTGCCAGCAGCGCTTCAGGGGTGAGCACAGATACGCAGTATTTT.

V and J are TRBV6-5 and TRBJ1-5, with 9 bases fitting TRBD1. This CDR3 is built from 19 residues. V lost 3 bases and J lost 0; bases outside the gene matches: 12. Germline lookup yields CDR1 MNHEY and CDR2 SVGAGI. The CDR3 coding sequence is TGTGCCAGCAGTTATGGGCGACAGGGGGGAGCTTATAGCAATCAGCCCCAGCATTTT. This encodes CASSYGRQGGAYSNQPQHF.

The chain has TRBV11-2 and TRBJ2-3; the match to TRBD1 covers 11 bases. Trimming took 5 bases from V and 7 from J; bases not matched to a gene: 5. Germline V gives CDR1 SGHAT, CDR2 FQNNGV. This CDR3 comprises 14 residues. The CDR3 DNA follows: TGTGCCAGCAGCCCAGGGACAGGGGGGAATACGCAGTATTTT. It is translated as CASSPGTGGNTQYF. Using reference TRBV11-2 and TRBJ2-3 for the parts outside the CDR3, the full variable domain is EAGVAQSPRYKIIEKRQSVAFWCNPISGHATLYWYQQILGQGPKLLIQFQNNGVVDDSQLPKDRFSAERLKGVDSTLKIQPAKLEDSAVYLCASSPGTGGNTQYFGPGTRLTVL.